Below are 18 T cell receptor beta chains sequenced from a single sample in a study of blood T cell repertoires in COVID-19. Produced via immunoSEQ multiplex PCR; TCRdb's table is partial and in-frame only. The sample consists of 40,000 to 60,000 clones, 84% of them appearing once. Sequences were obtained from peripheral blood. These TCRs come from a man aged 50 to 59 with acute or convalescent COVID-19.

This chain uses TRBV10-3 with TRBJ2-1; possibly TRBD2 for D (7 bases). The germline V gene encodes CDR1 ENHRY and CDR2 SYGVKD. The CDR3 runs to 15 residues. V lost 7 bases and J 7 bases, leaving 20 bases between the germline ends. The CDR3 spells CAITSRGAEGNEQFF. The CDR3 bases are TGTGCCATCACTAGCCGGGGGGCCGAAGGGAATGAGCAGTTCTTC.

The rearrangement uses TRBV18 and TRBJ2-7, with TRBD1 matching over 8 bases. CDR3 length equals 14 residues. After removal of 3 bases from V and 4 bases from J, the junction contained 5 bases not matched to a gene. From germline, CDR1 is KGHSH and CDR2 LQKENI. CDR3 protein: CASSPGHRGYEQYF. Written as DNA, the CDR3 is TGTGCCAGCTCACCGGGTCACAGGGGGTACGAGCAGTACTTC.

This clone was seen a single time. The chain uses TRBV5-6 and TRBJ2-1; 8 nucleotides align to TRBD2. The V gene end was trimmed by 0 bases and the J gene end by 6 bases; junction bases not matched to a gene: 5. The germline V gene has CDR1 SGHDT and CDR2 YYEEEE. CDR3 length: 15 amino acids. CDR3 in amino acids: CASSLELAASNEQFF. CDR3 in DNA: TGTGCCAGCAGCTTGGAACTAGCGGCCTCCAATGAGCAGTTCTTC.

The CDR3 loop reads CSAGYSGNTIYF. The CDR3 DNA reads as TGCAGCGCAGGCTACTCTGGAAACACCATATATTTT. The chain has TRBV29-1 and TRBJ1-3; D call uncertain. The germline V and J ends were trimmed by 7 bases and 0 bases, with 7 bases remaining between them. Germline V gene lookup returns CDR1 SQVTM and CDR2 ANQGSEA. CDR3 size: 12 residues.

This rearrangement joins TRBV19 to TRBJ1-4; maybe TRBD1 (5 bases). The CDR3 length is 15 residues. CDR1 and CDR2 from the germline V gene are LNHDA and SQIVND (reference sequence). Between the trimmed V and J ends, which lost 7 bases and 7 bases, there was a span of 19 bases. As DNA, the CDR3 is TGTGCCAGTACCTCTCAGGGAGGGCGGGGTGAAAAACTGTTTTTT. It specifies CASTSQGGRGEKLFF.

The chain joins TRBV5-1 to TRBJ2-1, with D perhaps matching TRBD2 (6 bases). CDR3 length equals 15 residues. Trimming removed 6 bases from V and 0 bases from J, with 13 bases in between. CDR1 is SGHRS, CDR2 YFSETQ, per germline. CDR3: CASTPGGSSYNEQFF. The CDR3 DNA sequence: TGCGCCAGCACCCCTGGAGGGTCCTCCTACAATGAGCAGTTCTTC.

V and J are TRBV4-3 and TRBJ1-3; 9 nucleotides line up with TRBD1. The trim removed 1 base at V and 3 bases at J, leaving 7 bases unmatched. In germline, CDR1 is LGHNA, CDR2 YSLEER. The CDR3 extends over 17 amino acids. The CDR3 sequence is CASSQGTPGQGGNTIYF. CDR3 DNA: TGCGCCAGCAGCCAAGGCACTCCGGGACAGGGTGGAAACACCATATATTTT.

The gene calls are TRBV6-5 and TRBJ2-7, with 7 bases identical to TRBD1. The germline CDR1 and CDR2 sequences are MNHEY and SVGAGI. V lost 2 bases to trimming and J lost 6 bases; unmatched junction nucleotides: 7. The CDR3 loop spans 14 amino acids. The CDR3, as DNA: TGTGCCAGCAGTTACACACGTACAGGGGCCGAGCAGTACTTC. Protein product: CASSYTRTGAEQYF.

The chain couples TRBV7-2 to TRBJ1-4; TRBD1 agrees at 7 bases. Germline CDR1 and CDR2: SGHTA and FQGNSA. V lost 1 base to trimming and J lost 7 bases; unmatched junction nucleotides: 9. CDR3 length: 16 amino acids. CDR3 region: CASSLGTGAISEKLFF. CDR3 bases: TGTGCCAGCAGCTTAGGCACAGGGGCGATTTCTGAAAAACTGTTTTTT.

This clone was observed a few times. V is TRBV2 and J is TRBJ1-2, with unresolved D. This CDR3 contains 11 residues. The germline CDR1 and CDR2 sequences are SNHLY and FYNNEI. Trimming pared 9 bases from V and 4 bases from J, leaving 9 bases between. CDR3 nucleotides: TGTGCCAGACAAGTCCGCTATGGCTACACCTTC. This sequence encodes CARQVRYGYTF.

This clone is a singleton in its sample. This chain joins TRBV6-1 and TRBJ1-2, with 10 bases lining up with TRBD1. Germline trimming cut 2 bases from V and 2 bases from J; bases unmatched to any gene: 5. There are 16 residues in the CDR3. The germline gives CDR1 MNHNS, CDR2 SASEGT. The CDR3 region is CASSEWGQGKNYGYTF. CDR3 bases: TGTGCCAGCAGTGAATGGGGACAGGGGAAGAACTATGGCTACACCTTC.

The gene calls are TRBV27 and TRBJ1-6; the match to TRBD1 covers 7 bases. CDR3 length: 15 amino acids. Germline V gene sequence: CDR1 MNHEY, CDR2 SMNVEV (reference sequence). V shed 6 bases, J shed 9 bases, and the junction held 11 bases outside the gene matches. The CDR3 bases are TGTGCCAGCAGCCTCGGTGCGACAGGGTTTTCACCCCTCCACTTT. Its protein product is CASSLGATGFSPLHF.

The V and J genes are TRBV12-3 or TRBV12-4 and TRBJ1-2, with D unclear. The CDR3 contains 12 residues. V was cut by 2 bases and J by 4 bases, with 5 bases left in between. The CDR3 sequence is CASSLTAYGYTF. The CDR3 nucleotides are TGTGCCAGCAGTTTAACAGCCTATGGCTACACCTTC.

The chain combines TRBV6-4 with TRBJ2-3; 10 nucleotides line up with TRBD1. The CDR3 is 15 residues long. CDR1 is MRHNA and CDR2 is SNTAGT in the germline V gene. V trimming: 7 bases; J trimming: 5 bases; junction bases outside the gene matches: 9. CDR3 DNA: TGTGCCAGCACCCGGACAGGGGGAACGGGAGATACGCAGTATTTT. This encodes CASTRTGGTGDTQYF.

CDR3 region: CASSLNSGRSDTQYF. CDR3 DNA: TGTGCCAGCAGCTTAAACAGCGGGAGATCGGATACGCAGTATTTT. V and J are TRBV11-2 and TRBJ2-3; 8 bases align to TRBD2. Germline V gives CDR1 SGHAT, CDR2 FQNNGV. Trimming at V came to 2 bases and at J to 6 bases, leaving 7 bases not matched to a gene. This CDR3 is built from 15 residues.

CDR3 loop: CASSDLLAGGFTDTQYF. CDR3 coding DNA: TGTGCCAGCAGTGACTTACTAGCGGGGGGATTCACAGATACGCAGTATTTT. This chain uses TRBV25-1 with TRBJ2-3; 12 bases match TRBD2. Germline CDR1 and CDR2: MGHDK and SYGVNS. This CDR3 region has 17 residues. After removal of 3 bases from V and 2 bases from J, the junction contained 6 bases not matched to a gene. Combining the CDR3 with reference TRBV25-1 and TRBJ2-3 gives the whole variable domain EADIYQTPRYLVIGTGKKITLECSQTMGHDKMYWYQQDPGMELHLIHYSYGVNSTEKGDLSSESTVSRIRTEHFPLTLESARPSHTSQYLCASSDLLAGGFTDTQYFGPGTRLTVL.

The genes are TRBV19 and TRBJ2-3, with 10 bases matching TRBD1. This CDR3 comprises 12 residues. The junction had 3 bases not matched to a gene; V was cut back by 8 bases and J by 7 bases. Germline-derived CDR1 and CDR2 are LNHDA and SQIVND (reference sequence). Here the CDR3 DNA reads TGTGCCAGTGGGACAGGGGCGAATACGCAGTATTTT. It specifies CASGTGANTQYF.

The rearrangement uses TRBV11-2 and TRBJ2-1; D is perhaps TRBD2 (5 bases). Germline lookup yields CDR1 SGHAT and CDR2 FQNNGV. Trimming took 7 bases from V and 7 from J, leaving 8 bases between them. The CDR3 is 11 amino acids. Here the CDR3 reads CASTTKNEQFF. Here the CDR3 DNA reads TGTGCCAGCACGACTAAAAATGAGCAGTTCTTC.